The 14 T cell receptor beta chains reported below all come from one sample, sequenced in a study of cytomegalovirus exposure and HLA in healthy donors. Researchers ran the PCR with 60 Vbeta and 13 Jbeta primers. Sequenced by immunoSEQ multiplex PCR; TCRdb stores in-frame clones only, minus some. The sample has about 140,000 clones; about 75% are singletons. Sequencing was performed on PBMCs. The source is a young man in good health and CMV-seropositive.

V gene TRBV9 combines with J gene TRBJ2-5; TRBD1 matches at 7 bases. V shed 3 bases and J 9 bases; nucleotides not matched to a gene: 11. This CDR3 has 14 amino acids. From germline, CDR1 is SGDLS and CDR2 YYNGEE. CDR3 loop: CASSEQGSTGAQYF. As DNA, the CDR3 is TGTGCCAGCAGCGAGCAGGGATCTACAGGGGCCCAGTACTTC.

Concerning this clone itself: Mismatch with germline at one junction end may stem from a read error. The chain couples TRBV5-4 to TRBJ2-1, with 10 bases lining up with TRBD2. The germline gives CDR1 SGHNT, CDR2 YYREEE (reference sequence). The CDR3 is 16 amino acids. The CDR3 here is CASSLESGLAANGQFF. As DNA, the CDR3 is TGTGCCAGCAGCTTGGAAAGCGGACTAGCGGCAAATGGGCAGTTCTTC.

As regards this clone: The germline gene is not matched at one end of the junction; a read error may be the cause. The chain links TRBV7-9 to TRBJ1-1; D is undetermined. CDR1 and CDR2 from the germline V gene are SEHNR and FQNEAQ (reference sequence). The CDR3 extends over 13 amino acids. CDR3 residues: CSSTPGVNTEAFF. CDR3 coding DNA: TGTTCCAGCACCCCAGGCGTGAACACTGAAGCTTTCTTT.

This chain links TRBV5-4 with TRBJ2-1; 7 bases align to TRBD1. Germline CDR1 is SGHNT and CDR2 is YYREEE (reference sequence). The junction had 10 bases not matched to a gene; V was cut back by 4 bases and J by 12 bases. The CDR3 is 13 amino acids. CDR3 protein: CASSQRAGTAQFF. The CDR3 nucleotides are TGTGCCAGCAGCCAAAGGGCCGGGACAGCGCAGTTCTTC.

The CDR3 nucleotides are TGTGCCAGCAGCTTAGCGGGTAACTATGGCTACACCTTC. Encoded protein: CASSLAGNYGYTF. The chain couples TRBV11-2 to TRBJ1-2; D unclear. CDR1 and CDR2 from the germline V gene are SGHAT and FQNNGV. V lost 1 base and J 1 base, leaving 4 bases between the germline ends. The CDR3 totals 13 residues.

V and J are TRBV6-1 and TRBJ2-1; TRBD2 aligns across 14 bases. This CDR3 has 16 residues. V trimming: 0 bases; J trimming: 9 bases; junction bases outside the gene matches: 4. Germline CDR1 and CDR2: MNHNS and SASEGT. Here the CDR3 DNA reads TGTGCCAGCAGTGAAGCGGGACTAGCGGGAGCTGCTGAGCAGTTCTTC. Amino acids: CASSEAGLAGAAEQFF.

The V gene is TRBV4-1, the J gene TRBJ2-7, with 10 bases aligning to TRBD2. V shed 3 bases and J 3 bases; nucleotides not matched to a gene: 5. The germline V gene encodes CDR1 MGHRA and CDR2 YSYEKL. CDR3 length: 15 amino acids. The CDR3 sequence is CASSHTSGTSYEQYF. CDR3 nucleotide sequence: TGCGCCAGCAGCCACACTAGCGGGACTAGCTACGAGCAGTACTTC.

This sequence joins TRBV18 and TRBJ1-1; D is ambiguous. Per the germline V gene, CDR1 is KGHSH and CDR2 is LQKENI. Trimming removed 4 bases from V and 8 bases from J, with 14 bases in between. This CDR3 spans 13 amino acids. CDR3 sequence (DNA): TGTGCCAGCTCACACCCAGGTAGTCCAGAAGCTTTCTTT. Protein product: CASSHPGSPEAFF.

The chain couples TRBV28 to TRBJ2-5; the D gene is possibly TRBD1 (5 bases). From germline, CDR1 is MDHEN and CDR2 SYDVKM. Between the trimmed V and J ends, which lost 2 bases and 5 bases, there was a span of 9 bases. The CDR3 covers 13 residues. CDR3 DNA sequence: TGTGCCAGCAGTTTAAACCAGGGCGAGACCCAGTACTTC. Translated: CASSLNQGETQYF.

The gene calls are TRBV5-1 and TRBJ1-3; D is perhaps TRBD1 (5 bases). This CDR3 has 14 amino acids. The germline CDR1 and CDR2 sequences are SGHRS and YFSETQ. V shed 2 bases and J shed 1 base, with 7 bases lying between them. The CDR3 loop is CASSLGESGNTIYF. In DNA, the CDR3 is TGCGCCAGCAGCTTAGGGGAATCTGGAAACACCATATATTTT.

The count of this clone is one. The chain has TRBV5-1 and TRBJ2-3; TRBD1 aligns across 7 bases. The CDR3 loop spans 15 amino acids. Trimming at V came to 5 bases and at J to 1 base, leaving 7 bases not matched to a gene. Looked up from germline, CDR1 is SGHRS and CDR2 is YFSETQ. CDR3 residues: CASRPRGLGTDTQYF. The CDR3 nucleotides are TGCGCCAGCAGGCCCAGGGGGTTGGGCACAGATACGCAGTATTTT.

The V and J genes are TRBV28 and TRBJ2-7; 12 bases map to TRBD2. Losses at the gene ends were 11 bases for V and 0 bases for J; bases not matched to a gene: 5. CDR3 length: 14 amino acids. Germline V CDR1 and CDR2: MDHEN, SYDVKM. The CDR3 protein is CASLAGGTSYEQYF. The CDR3 DNA reads TGTGCCTCTCTAGCGGGAGGGACCTCCTACGAGCAGTACTTC.

The chain joins TRBV27 to TRBJ2-1, with 7 bases identical to TRBD2. The ends lost 2 bases at V and 0 bases at J; junction bases unmatched: 10. CDR1 MNHEY and CDR2 SMNVEV come from the germline V gene (reference sequence). The CDR3 consists of 18 residues. As DNA, the CDR3 is TGTGCCAGCAGTTTACTCGGTCTGAGCGGGACCTCCTACAATGAGCAGTTCTTC. Amino acids: CASSLLGLSGTSYNEQFF.

The gene calls are TRBV9 and TRBJ2-3, with D possibly being TRBD2 (8 bases). Germline-derived CDR1 and CDR2 are SGDLS and YYNGEE. The V end lost 0 bases, the J end lost 6 bases, and 14 bases lay between the germline ends. The CDR3 runs to 15 residues. CDR3 sequence reads: CASSVGGRTGDTQYF. DNA for the CDR3: TGTGCCAGCAGCGTAGGCGGGAGGACAGGTGATACGCAGTATTTT. The variable domain in full, with the rest retrieved from reference TRBV9 and TRBJ2-3, is DSGVTQTPKHLITATGQRVTLRCSPRSGDLSVYWYQQSLDQGLQFLIQYYNGEERAKGNILERFSAQQFPDLHSELNLSSLELGDSALYFCASSVGGRTGDTQYFGPGTRLTVL.